This T cell receptor (beta chain) was sequenced in a study of metastatic and nonmetastatic thyroid tumors. Background on the study: It was across blood and tumor or nodule tissue from malignant and benign thyroid patients that repertoires were compared.

Study findings and constraints: Compared with benign nodules, malignant thyroid tumors were reported to have significantly higher TCR beta diversity in both blood and tumor.

All patients were untreated before thyroid surgery. This clone was detected a few times. Its antigen remains unknown. Original analysis: For papillary thyroid cancer, a distant-metastasis classifier was constructed from CDR3 differences observed across clinicopathological groups. TCRdb used MiXCR to call clones anew from the PCR reads. For this entry, the V and J calls and clone size follow TCRdb and not the study's own pipeline. The sample records about 47,000 clones, about 25% being singletons. What was sequenced was blood. The source is a male donor with papillary thyroid cancer or a benign thyroid nodule (not recorded which). Some clones in this sample may be carry-over from other donors' samples.

The CDR3 sequence: CASSEVHGRNEKLFF. In nucleotides, the CDR3 is TGTGCCAGCAGTGAGGTACACGGAAGAAATGAAAAACTGTTTTTT. This sequence joins TRBV6-1 and TRBJ1-4; D call uncertain. The CDR3 sequence is 15 residues long. The germline gives CDR1 MNHNS, CDR2 SASEGT. V was cut by 3 bases and J by 5 bases, with 13 bases left in between.